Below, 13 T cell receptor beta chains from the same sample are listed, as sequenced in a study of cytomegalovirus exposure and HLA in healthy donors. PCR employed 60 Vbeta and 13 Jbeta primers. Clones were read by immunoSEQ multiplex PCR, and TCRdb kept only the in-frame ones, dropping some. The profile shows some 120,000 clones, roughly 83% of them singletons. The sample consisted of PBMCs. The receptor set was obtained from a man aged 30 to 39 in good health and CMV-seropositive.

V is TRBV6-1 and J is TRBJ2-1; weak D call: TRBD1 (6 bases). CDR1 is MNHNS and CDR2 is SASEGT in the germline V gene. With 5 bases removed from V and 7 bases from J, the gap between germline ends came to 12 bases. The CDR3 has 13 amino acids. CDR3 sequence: CASSIHRVNEQFF. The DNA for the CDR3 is TGTGCCAGCAGTATTCACAGGGTTAATGAGCAGTTCTTC.

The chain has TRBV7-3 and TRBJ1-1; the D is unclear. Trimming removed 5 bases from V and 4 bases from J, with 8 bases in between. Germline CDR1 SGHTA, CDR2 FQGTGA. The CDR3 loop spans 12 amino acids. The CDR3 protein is CASSEGGTEAFF. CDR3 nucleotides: TGTGCCAGCAGCGAAGGAGGCACTGAAGCTTTCTTT.

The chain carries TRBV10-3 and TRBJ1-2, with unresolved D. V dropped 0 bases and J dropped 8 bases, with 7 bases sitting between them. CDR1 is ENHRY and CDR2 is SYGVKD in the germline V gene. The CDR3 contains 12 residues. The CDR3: CAISESFEGYTF. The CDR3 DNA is TGTGCCATCAGTGAGTCTTTTGAGGGCTACACCTTC.

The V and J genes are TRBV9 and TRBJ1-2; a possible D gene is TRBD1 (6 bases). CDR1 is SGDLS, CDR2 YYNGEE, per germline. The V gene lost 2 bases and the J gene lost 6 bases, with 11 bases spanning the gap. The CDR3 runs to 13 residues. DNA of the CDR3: TGTGCCAGCAGCGTCGGGACAATGGATGGCTACACCTTC. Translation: CASSVGTMDGYTF.

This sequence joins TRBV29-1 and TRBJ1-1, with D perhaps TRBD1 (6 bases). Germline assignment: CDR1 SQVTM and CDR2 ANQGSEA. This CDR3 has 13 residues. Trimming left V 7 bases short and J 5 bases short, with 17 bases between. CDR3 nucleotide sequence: TGCAGCGCCCACCTGGACAGTTGGACTGAAGCTTTCTTT. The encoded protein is CSAHLDSWTEAFF.

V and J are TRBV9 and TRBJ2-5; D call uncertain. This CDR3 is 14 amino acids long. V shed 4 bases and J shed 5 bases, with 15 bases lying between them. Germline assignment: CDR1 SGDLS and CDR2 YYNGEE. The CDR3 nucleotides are TGTGCCAGCAGCCTAAACGGGTTTACGGAGACCCAGTACTTC. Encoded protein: CASSLNGFTETQYF.

The CDR3 DNA sequence: TGTGCCAGCGGGGGGGACGACACCGGGGAGCTGTTTTTT. Translation: CASGGDDTGELFF. The chain has TRBV2 and TRBJ2-2, with 7 bases matching TRBD2. The CDR3 is made up of 13 amino acids. CDR1 SNHLY and CDR2 FYNNEI come from the germline V gene. V was pared by 8 bases and J by 3 bases, with 3 bases of the junction left unmatched. The full variable domain, rest sourced from reference TRBV2 and TRBJ2-2, is EPEVTQTPSHQVTQMGQEVILRCVPISNHLYFYWYRQILGQKVEFLVSFYNNEISEKSEIFDDQFSVERPDGSNFTLKIRSTKLEDSAMYFCASGGDDTGELFFGEGSRLTVL.

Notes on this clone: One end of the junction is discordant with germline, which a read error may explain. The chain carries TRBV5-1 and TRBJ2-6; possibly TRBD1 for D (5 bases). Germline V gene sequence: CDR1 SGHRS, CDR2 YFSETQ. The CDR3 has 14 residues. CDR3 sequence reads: CATQDRAGANGLTF. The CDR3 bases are TGCGCCACCCAGGACCGGGCTGGGGCCAACGGCCTGACTTTC.

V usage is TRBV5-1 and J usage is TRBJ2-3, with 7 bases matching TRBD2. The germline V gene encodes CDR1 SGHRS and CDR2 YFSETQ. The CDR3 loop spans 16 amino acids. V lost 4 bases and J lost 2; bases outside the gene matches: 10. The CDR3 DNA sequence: TGCGCCAGCAGCAAGGGACCGGGACTATACACAGATACGCAGTATTTT. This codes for CASSKGPGLYTDTQYF.

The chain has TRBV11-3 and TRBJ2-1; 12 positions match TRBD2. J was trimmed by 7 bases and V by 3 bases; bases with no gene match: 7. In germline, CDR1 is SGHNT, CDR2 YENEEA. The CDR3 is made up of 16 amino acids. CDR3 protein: CASSFYSSGGGNEQFF. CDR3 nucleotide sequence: TGTGCCAGCAGCTTCTATTCTAGCGGGGGGGGGAATGAGCAGTTCTTC.

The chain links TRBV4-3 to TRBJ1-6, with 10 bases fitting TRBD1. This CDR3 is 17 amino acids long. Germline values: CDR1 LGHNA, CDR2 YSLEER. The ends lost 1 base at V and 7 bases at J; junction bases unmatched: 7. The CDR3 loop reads CASSQGTGGGGNSPLHF. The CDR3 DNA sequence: TGCGCCAGCAGCCAAGGGACAGGGGGGGGCGGGAATTCACCCCTCCACTTT.

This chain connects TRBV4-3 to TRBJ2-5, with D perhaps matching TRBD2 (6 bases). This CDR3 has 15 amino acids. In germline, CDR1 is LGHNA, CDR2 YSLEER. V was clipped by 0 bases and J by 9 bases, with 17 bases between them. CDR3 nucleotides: TGCGCCAGCAGCCAAGATCGGGGGAATGTTTTGGCCCAGTACTTC. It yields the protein CASSQDRGNVLAQYF.

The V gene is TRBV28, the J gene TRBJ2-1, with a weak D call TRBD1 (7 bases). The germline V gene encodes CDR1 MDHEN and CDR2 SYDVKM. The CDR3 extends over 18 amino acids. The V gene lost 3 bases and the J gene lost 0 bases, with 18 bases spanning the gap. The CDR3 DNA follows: TGTGCCAGCAGTTTCCGCTTGGGGGGACAGAGCTCCTACAATGAGCAGTTCTTC. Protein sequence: CASSFRLGGQSSYNEQFF.